These 24 T cell receptor beta chains were sequenced from one sample in a study of identical twins. TCRdb called the 5' RACE reads again in MiXCR, with one record for every CDR3 protein. The top ten hold approximately 4.3% of the sample, which has about 690,000 distinct CDR3 sequences, 21% seen once. These data were also filed under a second study, of T cells expressing NK-cell markers.

Sequenced input: PBMCs. All receptors come from a woman younger than 30 in good health.

The chain combines TRBV12-3 or TRBV12-4 with TRBJ2-5; the D gene is possibly TRBD2 (6 bases). This CDR3 comprises 16 residues. V dropped 2 bases and J dropped 6 bases, with 19 bases sitting between them. The CDR3 DNA is TGTGCCAGCAGTTTAATCTGGGGGGATAATCTAAAGACCCAGTACTTC. As protein: CASSLIWGDNLKTQYF.

In this sample, this clonotype turned up a few times. The chain has TRBV5-1 and TRBJ2-6; unclear D gene. This CDR3 has 15 amino acids. V dropped 2 bases and J dropped 1 base, with 7 bases sitting between them. Germline V gives CDR1 SGHRS, CDR2 YFSETQ. CDR3 bases: TGCGCCAGCAGCTTCCGACCTTCTGGGGCCAACGTCCTGACTTTC. Its translation is CASSFRPSGANVLTF.

This clonotype occurred a few times. The chain links TRBV12-3 or TRBV12-4 to TRBJ2-5; 9 bases are a match to TRBD2. J gave up 5 bases and V 6 bases, and 4 bases lay outside the gene matches. The CDR3 is 13 amino acids. The CDR3 reads CASRHAGGETQYF. As DNA, the CDR3 is TGTGCCAGCAGGCATGCGGGGGGGGAGACCCAGTACTTC.

A few counts support this clonotype. CDR3 sequence: CASRLQESTEAFF. The CDR3 DNA follows: TGCGCCAGCAGACTTCAGGAGTCCACTGAAGCTTTCTTT. The chain uses TRBV5-1 and TRBJ1-1; no reliable D call. Germline lookup yields CDR1 SGHRS and CDR2 YFSETQ. The CDR3 consists of 13 residues. With 5 bases removed from V and 4 bases from J, the gap between germline ends came to 12 bases.

This clonotype was detected only a few times. The chain uses TRBV10-3 and TRBJ1-5; a possible D gene is TRBD1 (6 bases). CDR3 length: 14 residues. Germline V gene lookup returns CDR1 ENHRY and CDR2 SYGVKD. V lost 3 bases to trimming and J lost 5 bases, with 11 bases between them. CDR3 nucleotides: TGTGCCATCAGTGACCAGACAGGCCATCAGCCCCAGCATTTT. Protein sequence: CAISDQTGHQPQHF.

The rearrangement links TRBV4-3 to TRBJ2-1; a weak D match, TRBD2 (6 bases). Trimming shortened V by 0 bases and J by 1 base, and 13 bases separated the two germline ends. Germline V lookup: CDR1 LGHNA, CDR2 YSLEER. This CDR3 comprises 17 residues. CDR3 region: CASSQDVGGGSYNEQFF. DNA of the CDR3: TGCGCCAGCAGCCAAGACGTGGGAGGAGGGTCCTACAATGAGCAGTTCTTC.

The sample holds a few counts of this clonotype. The gene calls are TRBV29-1 and TRBJ2-7, with D hard to call. The V end lost 6 bases, the J end lost 7 bases, and 10 bases lay between the germline ends. This CDR3 comprises 10 residues. Germline CDR1 and CDR2: SQVTM and ANQGSEA. CDR3 bases: TGCAGCGTCGGCGTGGGGGAGCAGTACTTC. Its translation: CSVGVGEQYF.

This clonotype was counted between two and nine times. The V gene is TRBV6-1, the J gene TRBJ2-3; 11 positions match TRBD2. This CDR3 region has 15 residues. Germline CDR1 is MNHNS and CDR2 is SASEGT. J gave up 4 bases and V 6 bases, and 6 bases lay outside the gene matches. The CDR3 bases are TGTGCCAGCAGCTCCGGGACTAGCGGCCCAGATACGCAGTATTTT. Translating gives CASSSGTSGPDTQYF.

This clonotype was observed a few times. The chain carries TRBV5-1 and TRBJ1-6, with 7 nucleotides matching TRBD1. Germline CDR1 reads SGHRS; CDR2 reads YFSETQ. This CDR3 comprises 17 residues. The V gene end was trimmed by 0 bases and the J gene end by 5 bases; junction bases not matched to a gene: 8. CDR3 sequence reads: CASSLGVSGTDNSPLHF. CDR3 DNA sequence: TGCGCCAGCAGCTTGGGCGTCAGCGGGACAGATAATTCACCCCTCCACTTT.

This clonotype was seen a few times. This chain links TRBV6-1 with TRBJ2-2, with D hard to call. This CDR3 is built from 13 residues. The ends were cut back, 6 bases at V and 6 bases at J, with 11 bases in the middle. Germline V gene lookup returns CDR1 MNHNS and CDR2 SASEGT. CDR3 sequence reads: CASSPQVAGELFF. CDR3 nucleotides: TGTGCCAGCAGCCCGCAGGTCGCCGGGGAGCTGTTTTTT.

The J gene is TRBJ2-1, the V gene TRBV11-2; D ambiguous. The CDR3 runs to 16 residues. The V gene lost 1 base and the J gene lost 0 bases, with 10 bases spanning the gap. The germline V gene encodes CDR1 SGHAT and CDR2 FQNNGV. The CDR3 DNA sequence: TGTGCCAGCAGCTTAGGACGAAGGAGCTCCTACAATGAGCAGTTCTTC. Encoded protein: CASSLGRRSSYNEQFF.

This clonotype has more than one count but fewer than ten. The chain joins TRBV7-2 to TRBJ2-1; TRBD1 matches 8 bases. The germline V gene has CDR1 SGHTA and CDR2 FQGNSA. The junction had 15 bases not matched to a gene; V was cut back by 3 bases and J by 2 bases. The CDR3 is made up of 19 amino acids. The chain's CDR3 is CASSFAGTGRTATYNEQFF. The DNA for the CDR3 is TGTGCCAGCAGCTTTGCTGGGACAGGCCGTACTGCAACCTACAATGAGCAGTTCTTC. Complete variable domain (other parts from reference TRBV7-2 and TRBJ2-1): GAGVSQSPSNKVTEKGKDVELRCDPISGHTALYWYRQSLGQGLEFLIYFQGNSAPDKSGLPSDRFSAERTGGSVSTLTIQRTQQEDSAVYLCASSFAGTGRTATYNEQFFGPGTRLTVL.

This clonotype was observed a handful of times. The chain uses TRBV6-5 and TRBJ1-5; D is unresolved. Germline values: CDR1 MNHEY, CDR2 SVGAGI. Trimming shortened V by 4 bases and J by 6 bases, and 7 bases separated the two germline ends. This CDR3 has 12 amino acids. The CDR3 bases are TGTGCCAGCAGTTCCGGGGTTCAGCCCCAGCATTTT. It codes for CASSSGVQPQHF.

The genes are TRBV3-1 and TRBJ2-6, with D possibly being TRBD1 (6 bases). Germline loops: CDR1 LGHDT, CDR2 YNNKEL (reference sequence). The length of the CDR3 is 15 residues. Trimming shortened V by 6 bases and J by 3 bases, and 12 bases separated the two germline ends. CDR3 protein: CASRVQGSGANVLTF. CDR3 nucleotide sequence: TGTGCCAGCAGGGTACAGGGAAGTGGGGCCAACGTCCTGACTTTC.

The genes are TRBV29-1 and TRBJ2-3; TRBD2 matches at 9 bases. Germline V gene lookup returns CDR1 SQVTM and CDR2 ANQGSEA. After removal of 0 bases from V and 5 bases from J, the junction contained 9 bases not matched to a gene. The CDR3 totals 16 residues. As DNA, the CDR3 is TGCAGCGTTGAAGAAGGTGCTAGCGGGGAAGAAGATACGCAGTATTTT. Protein product: CSVEEGASGEEDTQYF.

This clonotype was recorded many times. This chain links TRBV20-1 with TRBJ2-1, with D tentatively TRBD1 (7 bases). V was trimmed by 3 bases and J by 5 bases, leaving 17 bases between them. The CDR3 spans 15 residues. The germline CDR1 and CDR2 sequences are DFQATT and SNEGSKA (reference sequence). The CDR3 loop is CSASGGQTTHNEQFF. CDR3 sequence (DNA): TGCAGTGCTAGCGGGGGACAGACCACTCACAATGAGCAGTTCTTC.

The chain combines TRBV21-1 with TRBJ2-1; TRBD2 is the table's D call and was not checked against the DNA. TRBV21-1 is shown as a pseudogene. The CDR3 runs to 14 residues. The CDR3, as DNA: TGTGCCAGCAGCAAAGTGGCAGGGCTCGGTGAGCAGTTCTTC. This codes for CASSKVAGLGEQFF.

J is TRBJ1-1 and V is TRBV4-3, with D possibly matching TRBD1 (6 bases). CDR3 length: 14 residues. V was shortened by 3 bases and J by 4 bases, with 12 bases between the two germline ends. Germline CDR1 is LGHNA and CDR2 is YSLEER. CDR3 region: CASSHRGASTEAFF. The CDR3 bases are TGCGCCAGCAGCCATAGGGGGGCAAGCACTGAAGCTTTCTTT.

The chain recombines TRBV2 with TRBJ2-4, with 9 bases that match TRBD1. The CDR3 runs 15 residues. Trimming removed 1 base from V and 3 bases from J; junction bases left unmatched: 1. In germline, CDR1 is SNHLY, CDR2 FYNNEI. CDR3 in DNA: TGTGCCAGCAGTGAAGACAGGGGGCACAAAAACATTCAGTACTTC. Its protein product is CASSEDRGHKNIQYF.

There are many counts of this clonotype. The rearrangement uses TRBV28 and TRBJ2-1; D not resolved. This CDR3 spans 12 amino acids. Germline-derived CDR1 and CDR2 are MDHEN and SYDVKM. The ends were cut back, 1 base at V and 5 bases at J, with 3 bases in the middle. The DNA for the CDR3 is TGTGCCAGCAGTTTATATGACAATGAGCAGTTCTTC. Its protein is CASSLYDNEQFF.

This clonotype was seen a handful of times. The chain employs TRBV29-1 and TRBJ2-7, with TRBD2 as a possible D gene (5 bases). Trimming took off 7 bases at V and 9 bases at J, with 19 bases between the two ends. CDR3 length: 12 residues. Germline V gives CDR1 SQVTM, CDR2 ANQGSEA. The chain's CDR3 is CSAGPNRGGQYF. CDR3 bases: TGCAGCGCTGGACCAAATCGAGGAGGGCAGTACTTC.

The chain employs TRBV19 and TRBJ2-3; tentatively, D is TRBD2 (5 bases). Trimming took off 3 bases at V and 0 bases at J, with 7 bases between the two ends. CDR3 length equals 14 residues. Germline V gene lookup returns CDR1 LNHDA and CDR2 SQIVND (reference sequence). The CDR3 is CASSMRTSTDTQYF. CDR3 DNA sequence: TGTGCCAGTAGTATGCGGACTAGCACAGATACGCAGTATTTT. Supplemented by reference TRBV19 and TRBJ2-3, the full variable domain reads DGGITQSPKYLFRKEGQNVTLSCEQNLNHDAMYWYRQDPGQGLRLIYYSQIVNDFQKGDIAEGYSVSREKKESFPLTVTSAQKNPTAFYLCASSMRTSTDTQYFGPGTRLTVL.

The gene calls are TRBV7-9 and TRBJ2-4; D is unresolved. Germline CDR1 reads SEHNR; CDR2 reads FQNEAQ (reference sequence). The CDR3 sequence is 15 residues long. V shed 4 bases and J shed 2 bases, with 12 bases lying between them. This CDR3 reads CASSSWQVSKNIQYF. In nucleotides, the CDR3 is TGTGCCAGCAGCTCCTGGCAGGTTTCCAAAAACATTCAGTACTTC.

Only a few counts were recorded for this clonotype. The chain joins TRBV29-1 to TRBJ2-7; a possible D gene is TRBD2 (5 bases). The V gene's germline CDR1 is SQVTM and CDR2 ANQGSEA. Deletions cut 5 bases from V and 3 bases from J, with 14 bases between. This CDR3 region has 13 residues. The CDR3 is CSVTMGRVYEQYF. The CDR3 DNA reads TGCAGCGTTACAATGGGGAGAGTCTACGAGCAGTACTTC.